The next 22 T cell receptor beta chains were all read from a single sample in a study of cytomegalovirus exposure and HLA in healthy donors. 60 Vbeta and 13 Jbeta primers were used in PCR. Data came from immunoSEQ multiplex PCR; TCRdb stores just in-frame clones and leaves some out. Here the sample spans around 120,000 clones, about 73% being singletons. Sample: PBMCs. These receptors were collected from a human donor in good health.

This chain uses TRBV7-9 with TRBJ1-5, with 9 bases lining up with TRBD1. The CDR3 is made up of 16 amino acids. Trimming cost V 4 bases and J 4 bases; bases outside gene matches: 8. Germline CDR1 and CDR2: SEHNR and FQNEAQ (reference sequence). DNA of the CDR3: TGTGCCAGCAGCTACGGACAGGGGACGCTAAATCAGCCCCAGCATTTT. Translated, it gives CASSYGQGTLNQPQHF.

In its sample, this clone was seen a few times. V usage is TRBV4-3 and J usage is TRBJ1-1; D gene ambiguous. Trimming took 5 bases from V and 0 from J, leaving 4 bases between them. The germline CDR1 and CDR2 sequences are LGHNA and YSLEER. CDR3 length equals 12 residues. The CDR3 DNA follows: TGCGCCAGCAGCAACTTGAACACTGAAGCTTTCTTT. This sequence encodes CASSNLNTEAFF.

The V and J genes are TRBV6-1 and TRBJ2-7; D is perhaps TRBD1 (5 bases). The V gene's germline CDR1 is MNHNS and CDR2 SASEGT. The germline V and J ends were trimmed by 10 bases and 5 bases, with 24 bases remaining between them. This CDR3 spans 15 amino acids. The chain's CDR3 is CATRPGHNGRHEQYF. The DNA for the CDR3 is TGTGCCACGCGCCCCGGACACAACGGGCGCCACGAGCAGTACTTC.

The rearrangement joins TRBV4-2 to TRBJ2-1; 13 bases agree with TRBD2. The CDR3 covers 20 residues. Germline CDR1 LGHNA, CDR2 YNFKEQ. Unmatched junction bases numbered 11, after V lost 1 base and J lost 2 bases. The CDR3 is CASSQGVGLAGSRAYNEQFF. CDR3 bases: TGTGCCAGCAGCCAAGGGGTGGGACTAGCGGGATCACGCGCCTACAATGAGCAGTTCTTC.

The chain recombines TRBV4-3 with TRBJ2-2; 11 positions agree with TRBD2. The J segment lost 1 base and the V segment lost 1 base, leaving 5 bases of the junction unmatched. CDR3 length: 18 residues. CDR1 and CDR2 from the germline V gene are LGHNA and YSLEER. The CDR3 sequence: CASSQVILAGGNTGELFF. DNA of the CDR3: TGCGCCAGCAGCCAAGTTATCCTAGCGGGAGGGAACACCGGGGAGCTGTTTTTT.

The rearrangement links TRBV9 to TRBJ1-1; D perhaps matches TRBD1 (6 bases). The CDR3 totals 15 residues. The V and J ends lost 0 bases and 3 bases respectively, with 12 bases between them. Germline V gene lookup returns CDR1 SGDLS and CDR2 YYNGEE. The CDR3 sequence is CASSVAPNRDTEAFF. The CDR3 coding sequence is TGTGCCAGCAGCGTAGCCCCAAACAGGGACACTGAAGCTTTCTTT.

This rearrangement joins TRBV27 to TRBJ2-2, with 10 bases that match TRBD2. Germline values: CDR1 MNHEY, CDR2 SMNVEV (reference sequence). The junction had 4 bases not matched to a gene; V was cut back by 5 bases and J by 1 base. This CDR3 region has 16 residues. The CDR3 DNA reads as TGTGCCAGCAGTACCTGGACTAGCGGGAACACCGGGGAGCTGTTTTTT. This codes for CASSTWTSGNTGELFF.

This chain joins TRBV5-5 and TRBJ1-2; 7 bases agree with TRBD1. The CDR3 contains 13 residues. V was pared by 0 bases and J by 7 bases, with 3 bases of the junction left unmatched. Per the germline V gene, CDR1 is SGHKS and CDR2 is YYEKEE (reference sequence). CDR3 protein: CASSLEGGGGYTF. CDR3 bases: TGTGCCAGCAGCTTGGAAGGGGGCGGTGGCTACACCTTC.

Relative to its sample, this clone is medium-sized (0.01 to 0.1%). CDR3 residues: CASSQEGTGESYEQYF. Here the CDR3 DNA reads TGTGCCAGCAGCCAAGAAGGGACAGGGGAATCCTACGAGCAGTACTTC. The chain couples TRBV4-2 to TRBJ2-7, with TRBD1 matching over 10 bases. Germline V gives CDR1 LGHNA, CDR2 YNFKEQ. This CDR3 has 16 amino acids. The J segment lost 1 base and the V segment lost 0 bases, leaving 3 bases of the junction unmatched.

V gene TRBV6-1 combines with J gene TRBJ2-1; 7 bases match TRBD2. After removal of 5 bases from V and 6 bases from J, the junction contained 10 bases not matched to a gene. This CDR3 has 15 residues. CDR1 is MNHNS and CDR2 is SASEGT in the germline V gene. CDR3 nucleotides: TGTGCCAGCAGTAACAGCGGGATAGGCGTCAATGAGCAGTTCTTC. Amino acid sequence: CASSNSGIGVNEQFF.

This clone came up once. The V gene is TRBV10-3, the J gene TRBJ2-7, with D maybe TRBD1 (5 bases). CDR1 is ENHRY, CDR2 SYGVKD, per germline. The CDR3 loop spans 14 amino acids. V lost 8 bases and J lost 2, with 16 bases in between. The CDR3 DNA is TGTGCCATCCGCTCGAACGAAGGGGCCTACGAGCAGTACTTC. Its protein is CAIRSNEGAYEQYF.

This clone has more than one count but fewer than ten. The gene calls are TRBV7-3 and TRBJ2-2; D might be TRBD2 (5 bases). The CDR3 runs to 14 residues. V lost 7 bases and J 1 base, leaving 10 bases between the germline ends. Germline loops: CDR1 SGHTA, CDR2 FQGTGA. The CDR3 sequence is CASKRAGNTGELFF. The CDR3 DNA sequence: TGTGCCAGCAAGAGGGCAGGGAACACCGGGGAGCTGTTTTTT.

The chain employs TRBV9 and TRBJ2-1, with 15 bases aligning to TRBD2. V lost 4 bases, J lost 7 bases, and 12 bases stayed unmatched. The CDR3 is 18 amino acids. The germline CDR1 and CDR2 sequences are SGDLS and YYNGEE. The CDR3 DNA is TGTGCCAGCAGCCTCCTCGGGACTAGCGGGAGGCGGGTAAATGAGCAGTTCTTC. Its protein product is CASSLLGTSGRRVNEQFF.

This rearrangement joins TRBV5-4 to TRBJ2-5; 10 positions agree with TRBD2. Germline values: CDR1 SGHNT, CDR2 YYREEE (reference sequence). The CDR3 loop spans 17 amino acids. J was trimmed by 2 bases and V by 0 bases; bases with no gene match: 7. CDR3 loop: CASSLEAAGGRQETQYF. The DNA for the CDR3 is TGTGCCAGCAGCTTGGAGGCAGCGGGGGGGAGGCAAGAGACCCAGTACTTC.

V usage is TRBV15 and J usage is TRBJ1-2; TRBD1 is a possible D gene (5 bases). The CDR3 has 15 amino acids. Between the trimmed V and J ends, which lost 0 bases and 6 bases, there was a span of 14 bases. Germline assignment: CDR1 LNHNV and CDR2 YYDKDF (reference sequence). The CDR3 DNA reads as TGTGCCACCAGCAGAGAGGGGGGGGGTTTGGATGGCTACACCTTC. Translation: CATSREGGGLDGYTF.

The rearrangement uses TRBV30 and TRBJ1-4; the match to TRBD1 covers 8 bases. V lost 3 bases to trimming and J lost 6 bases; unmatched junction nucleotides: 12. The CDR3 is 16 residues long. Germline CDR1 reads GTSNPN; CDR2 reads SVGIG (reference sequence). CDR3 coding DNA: TGTGCCTGGAGGGATTTCCAGGGGGCTCTAGATGAAAAACTGTTTTTT. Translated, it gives CAWRDFQGALDEKLFF.

CDR3: CASSFRPGLAIYEQYF. CDR3 DNA sequence: TGTGCCAGCAGTTTCCGCCCCGGACTAGCGATCTACGAGCAGTACTTC. This chain uses TRBV28 with TRBJ2-7; 9 positions match TRBD2. The CDR3 length is 16 residues. V dropped 3 bases and J dropped 3; count of bases not matched to a gene: 9. CDR1 MDHEN and CDR2 SYDVKM come from the germline V gene. The full variable domain, its missing parts supplied by reference TRBV28 and TRBJ2-7, is DVKVTQSSRYLVKRTGEKVFLECVQDMDHENMFWYRQDPGLGLRLIYFSYDVKMKEKGDIPEGYSVSREKKERFSLILESASTNQTSMYLCASSFRPGLAIYEQYFGPGTRLTVT.

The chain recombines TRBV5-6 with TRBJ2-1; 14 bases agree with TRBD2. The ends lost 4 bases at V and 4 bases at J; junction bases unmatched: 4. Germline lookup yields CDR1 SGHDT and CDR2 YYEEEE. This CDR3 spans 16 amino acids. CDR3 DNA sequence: TGTGCCAGCAGCCCAAGACTAGCGGGGGGGTACAATGAGCAGTTCTTC. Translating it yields CASSPRLAGGYNEQFF.

The chain's CDR3 is CASSSSTGGGQHF. The CDR3 DNA is TGTGCCAGCAGCTCTTCGACAGGAGGTGGCCAGCATTTT. The chain links TRBV7-9 to TRBJ1-5, with D perhaps matching TRBD1 (6 bases). The CDR3 sequence is 13 residues long. Per germline, CDR1 SEHNR and CDR2 FQNEAQ (reference sequence). Trimming cost V 4 bases and J 12 bases, with 16 bases left between them.

CDR3 coding DNA: TGTGCCAGCAGCTTGGCCGGGGGAAAAGAGACCCAGTACTTC. This gives the protein CASSLAGGKETQYF. The chain joins TRBV5-6 to TRBJ2-5, with a weak D call TRBD2 (6 bases). From germline, CDR1 is SGHDT and CDR2 YYEEEE. The CDR3 totals 14 residues. V was shortened by 0 bases and J by 3 bases, with 9 bases between the two germline ends.

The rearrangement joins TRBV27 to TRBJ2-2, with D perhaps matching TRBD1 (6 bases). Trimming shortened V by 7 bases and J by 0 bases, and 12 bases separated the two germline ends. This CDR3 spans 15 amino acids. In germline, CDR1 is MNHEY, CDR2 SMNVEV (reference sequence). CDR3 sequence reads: CASNTGRPNTGELFF. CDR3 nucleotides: TGTGCCAGCAACACAGGGCGGCCGAACACCGGGGAGCTGTTTTTT.

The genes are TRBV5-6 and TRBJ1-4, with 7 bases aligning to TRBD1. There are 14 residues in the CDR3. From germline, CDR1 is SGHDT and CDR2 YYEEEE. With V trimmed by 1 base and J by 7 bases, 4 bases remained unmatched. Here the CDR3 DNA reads TGTGCCAGCAGCTTGAGGGGGCTTGGTGAAAAACTGTTTTTT. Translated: CASSLRGLGEKLFF.